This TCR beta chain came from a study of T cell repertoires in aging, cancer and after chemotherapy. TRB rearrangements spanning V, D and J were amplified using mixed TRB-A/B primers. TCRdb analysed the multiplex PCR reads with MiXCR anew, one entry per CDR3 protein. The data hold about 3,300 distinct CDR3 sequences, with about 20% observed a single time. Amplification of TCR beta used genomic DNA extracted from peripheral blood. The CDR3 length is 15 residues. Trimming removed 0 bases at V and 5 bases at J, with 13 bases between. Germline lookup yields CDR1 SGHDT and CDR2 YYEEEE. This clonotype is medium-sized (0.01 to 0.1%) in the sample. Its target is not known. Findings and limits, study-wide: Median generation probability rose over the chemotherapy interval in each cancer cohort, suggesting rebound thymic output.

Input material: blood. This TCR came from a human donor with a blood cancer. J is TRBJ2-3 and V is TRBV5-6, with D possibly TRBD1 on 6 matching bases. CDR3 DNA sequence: TGTGCCAGCAGCTTGGTGATGGGGGCGAGAGATACGCAGTATTTT. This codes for CASSLVMGARDTQYF.